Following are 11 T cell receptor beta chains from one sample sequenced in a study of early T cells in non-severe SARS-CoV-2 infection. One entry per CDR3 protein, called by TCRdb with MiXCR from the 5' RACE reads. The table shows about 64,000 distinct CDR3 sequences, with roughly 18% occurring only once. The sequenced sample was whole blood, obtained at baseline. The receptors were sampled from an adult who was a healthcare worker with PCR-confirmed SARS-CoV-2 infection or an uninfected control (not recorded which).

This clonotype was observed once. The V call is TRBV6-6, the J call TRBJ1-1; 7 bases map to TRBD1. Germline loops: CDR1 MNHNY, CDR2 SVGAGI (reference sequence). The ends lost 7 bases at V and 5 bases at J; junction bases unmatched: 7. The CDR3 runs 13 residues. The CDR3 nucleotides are TGTGCCAGCACTTGGACAGGACAGACTGAAGCTTTCTTT. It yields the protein CASTWTGQTEAFF.

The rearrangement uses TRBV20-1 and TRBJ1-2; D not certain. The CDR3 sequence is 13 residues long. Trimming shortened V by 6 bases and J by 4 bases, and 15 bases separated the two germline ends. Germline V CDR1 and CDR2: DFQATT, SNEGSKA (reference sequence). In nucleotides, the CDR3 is TGCAGTGCGATTGGACGGAGCCCCTATGGCTACACCTTC. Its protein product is CSAIGRSPYGYTF.

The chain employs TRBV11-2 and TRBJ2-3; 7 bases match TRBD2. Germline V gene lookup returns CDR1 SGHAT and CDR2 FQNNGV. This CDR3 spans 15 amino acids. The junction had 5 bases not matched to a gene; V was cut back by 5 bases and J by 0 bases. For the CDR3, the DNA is TGTGCCAGCAGCCCAAGCGGGACTAGCACAGATACGCAGTATTTT. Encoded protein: CASSPSGTSTDTQYF.

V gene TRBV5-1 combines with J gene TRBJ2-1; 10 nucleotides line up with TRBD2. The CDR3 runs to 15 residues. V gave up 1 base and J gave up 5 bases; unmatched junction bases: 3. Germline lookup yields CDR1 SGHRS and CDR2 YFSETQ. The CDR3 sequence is CASSLLAGVDNEQFF. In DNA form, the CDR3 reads TGCGCCAGCAGCTTGCTAGCGGGAGTCGACAATGAGCAGTTCTTC.

CDR3 sequence: CASREQGNSPEKLFF. The CDR3 nucleotides are TGTGCCAGCAGGGAACAGGGGAACTCACCTGAAAAACTGTTTTTT. V usage is TRBV6-1 and J usage is TRBJ1-4; TRBD1 matches at 7 bases. This CDR3 comprises 15 residues. Unmatched junction bases numbered 11, after V lost 6 bases and J lost 7 bases. Germline V CDR1 and CDR2: MNHNS, SASEGT.

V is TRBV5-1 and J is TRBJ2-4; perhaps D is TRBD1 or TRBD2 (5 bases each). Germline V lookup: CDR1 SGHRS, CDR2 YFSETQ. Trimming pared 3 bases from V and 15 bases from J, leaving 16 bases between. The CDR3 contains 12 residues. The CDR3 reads CASSSGTGIWYF. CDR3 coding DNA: TGCGCCAGCAGCTCCGGGACCGGGATTTGGTACTTC.

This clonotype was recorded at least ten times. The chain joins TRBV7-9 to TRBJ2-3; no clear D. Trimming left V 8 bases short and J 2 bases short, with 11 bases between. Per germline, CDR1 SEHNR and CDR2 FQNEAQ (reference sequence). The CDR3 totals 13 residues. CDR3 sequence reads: CASARPNTDTQYF. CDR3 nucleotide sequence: TGTGCCAGCGCCCGCCCCAACACAGATACGCAGTATTTT. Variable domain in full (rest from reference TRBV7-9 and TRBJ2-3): DTGVSQNPRHKITKRGQNVTFRCDPISEHNRLYWYRQTLGQGPEFLTYFQNEAQLEKSRLLSDRFSAERPKGSFSTLEIQRTEQGDSAMYLCASARPNTDTQYFGPGTRLTVL.

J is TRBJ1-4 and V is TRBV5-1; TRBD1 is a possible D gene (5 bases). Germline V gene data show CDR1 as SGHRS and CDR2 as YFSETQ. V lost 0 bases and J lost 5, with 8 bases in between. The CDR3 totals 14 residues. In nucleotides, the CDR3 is TGCGCCAGCAGCTTGGGGGGGAACAATGAAAAACTGTTTTTT. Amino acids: CASSLGGNNEKLFF. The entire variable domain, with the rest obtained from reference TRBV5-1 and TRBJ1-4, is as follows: KAGVTQTPRYLIKTRGQQVTLSCSPISGHRSVSWYQQTPGQGLQFLFEYFSETQRNKGNFPGRFSGRQFSNSRSEMNVSTLELGDSALYLCASSLGGNNEKLFFGSGTQLSVL.

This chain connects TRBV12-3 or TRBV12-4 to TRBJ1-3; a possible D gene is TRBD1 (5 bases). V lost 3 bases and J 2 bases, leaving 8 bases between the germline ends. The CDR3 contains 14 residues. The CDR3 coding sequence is TGTGCCAGCAGTTTCGGGACTACTGGAAACACCATATATTTT. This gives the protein CASSFGTTGNTIYF.

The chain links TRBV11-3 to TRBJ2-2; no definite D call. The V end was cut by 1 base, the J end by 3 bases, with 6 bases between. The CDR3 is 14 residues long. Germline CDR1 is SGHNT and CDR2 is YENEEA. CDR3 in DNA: TGTGCCAGCAGCTTAGTTTGGTACACCGGGGAGCTGTTTTTT. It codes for CASSLVWYTGELFF.

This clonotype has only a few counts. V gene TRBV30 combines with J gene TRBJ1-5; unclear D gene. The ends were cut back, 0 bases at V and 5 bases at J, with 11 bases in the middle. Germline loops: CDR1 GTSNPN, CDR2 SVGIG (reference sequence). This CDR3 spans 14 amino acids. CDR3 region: CAWSVSGGYQPQHF. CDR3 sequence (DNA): TGTGCCTGGAGTGTATCCGGAGGTTATCAGCCCCAGCATTTT.